A selection of T cell receptor beta chains follows, all from one sample in a study of cytomegalovirus exposure and HLA in healthy donors. Here immunoSEQ multiplex PCR was the method, and the copy in TCRdb shows in-frame clones only, minus some. The repertoire includes about 100,000 clones, over 70% of them detected once, and about 2.2% sits in the top ten. The sequenced sample consisted of PBMCs. These receptors originate from a man aged 25-40 years in good health and CMV-seronegative. CDR3s include the opening cysteine and the closing phenylalanine or tryptophan. The D gene is left open where the match is weak. Some rows mark clone size as missing; the rest say once, few, many or name a class of expanded clone.

v_call: TRBV27
j_call: TRBJ2-7
d_call: TRBD2
clone_size: .
cdr3_nt: TGTGCCACTGCTACGTCGAGCGGGAGGCTGGGGGAGCAGTACTTC
cdr3_aa: CATATSSGRLGEQYF

v_call: TRBV19
j_call: TRBJ2-7
d_call: .
clone_size: .
cdr3_nt: TGTGCCACCTCTTGGGGGGGGCTCAACGAGCAGTACTTC
cdr3_aa: CATSWGGLNEQYF

v_call: TRBV4-1
j_call: TRBJ2-7
d_call: .
clone_size: .
cdr3_nt: TGCGCCAGCAGCCGCGACACCATCCCATCCTACGAGCAGTACTTC
cdr3_aa: CASSRDTIPSYEQYF

v_call: TRBV15
j_call: TRBJ1-4
d_call: .
clone_size: .
cdr3_nt: TGTGCCATCAGCAGAGAACTAAGAGGGGAAAAACTGTTTTTT
cdr3_aa: CAISRELRGEKLFF

v_call: TRBV19
j_call: TRBJ1-5
d_call: .
clone_size: once
cdr3_nt: TGTGCCAGTAGTTGGGGCCAAAACAATCAGCCCCAGCATTTT
cdr3_aa: CASSWGQNNQPQHF

v_call: TRBV30
j_call: TRBJ2-7
d_call: .
clone_size: few
cdr3_nt: TGTGCCTGGAGTGTACGGCTAGAGGTCGAGCAGTACTTC
cdr3_aa: CAWSVRLEVEQYF

v_call: TRBV30
j_call: TRBJ1-4
d_call: .
clone_size: .
cdr3_nt: TGTGCCTGGAGTGTTAGAGGGTTTAATGAAAAACTGTTTTTT
cdr3_aa: CAWSVRGFNEKLFF

v_call: TRBV5-1
j_call: TRBJ1-6
d_call: .
clone_size: once
cdr3_nt: TGCGCCAGCAGCTTGGGTGTGAGCGCGAATGGGTCACCCCTCCACTTT
cdr3_aa: CASSLGVSANGSPLHF

v_call: TRBV7-9
j_call: TRBJ2-7
d_call: TRBD1
clone_size: few
cdr3_nt: TGTGCCAGCACCTCTCGGACAGGGGGCTACGAGCAGTACTTC
cdr3_aa: CASTSRTGGYEQYF

v_call: TRBV4-1
j_call: TRBJ1-1
d_call: .
clone_size: .
cdr3_nt: TGCGCCAGCAGCCAGCTTAGCTCCGCTGAAGCTTTCTTT
cdr3_aa: CASSQLSSAEAFF

v_call: TRBV7-9
j_call: TRBJ2-7
d_call: .
clone_size: .
cdr3_nt: TGTGCCAGCAGCTTAGCGCAAGAGAGCGAGCAGTACTTC
cdr3_aa: CASSLAQESEQYF

v_call: TRBV7-9
j_call: TRBJ2-1
d_call: TRBD1
clone_size: .
cdr3_nt: TGTGCCAGCAGCTGGGGACAGAGCTCCTACAATGAGCAGTTCTTC
cdr3_aa: CASSWGQSSYNEQFF

v_call: TRBV6-5
j_call: TRBJ1-1
d_call: .
clone_size: few
cdr3_nt: TGTGCCAGCAGTTACGCAGGGAGGGGCACTGAAGCTTTCTTT
cdr3_aa: CASSYAGRGTEAFF

v_call: TRBV30
j_call: TRBJ1-2
d_call: .
clone_size: .
cdr3_nt: TGTGCCTGGAGTGTTAATAACAGGGCGTTCTCCTTC
cdr3_aa: CAWSVNNRAFSF

v_call: TRBV7-2
j_call: TRBJ2-7
d_call: .
clone_size: .
cdr3_nt: TGTGCCAGCAGCTCTCACCCAGCAGAGGTCGAGCAGTACTTC
cdr3_aa: CASSSHPAEVEQYF

v_call: TRBV18
j_call: TRBJ2-2
d_call: TRBD1
clone_size: .
cdr3_nt: TGTGCCAGCTCACCAGAGACAGGGAGTATCACCGGGGAGCTGTTTTTT
cdr3_aa: CASSPETGSITGELFF

v_call: TRBV28
j_call: TRBJ1-2
d_call: TRBD1
clone_size: few
cdr3_nt: TGTGCCAGCAGTATACAGGGGTATGGCTACACCTTC
cdr3_aa: CASSIQGYGYTF

v_call: TRBV28
j_call: TRBJ1-1
d_call: .
clone_size: .
cdr3_nt: TGTGCCAGCAGTTTATCCTCTAGACCTAACACTGAAGCTTTCTTT
cdr3_aa: CASSLSSRPNTEAFF

v_call: TRBV4-1
j_call: TRBJ2-5
d_call: .
clone_size: few
cdr3_nt: TGCGCCAGCAGCCATAGCGGTCCAGGGACCCAGTACTTC
cdr3_aa: CASSHSGPGTQYF

v_call: TRBV2
j_call: TRBJ2-4
d_call: .
clone_size: few
cdr3_nt: TGTGCCAGCAGTGAAATGGCAGGGCGGGGGCCAGACATTCAGTACTTC
cdr3_aa: CASSEMAGRGPDIQYF

v_call: TRBV9
j_call: TRBJ2-1
d_call: TRBD2
clone_size: .
cdr3_nt: TGTGCCAGCCGGGGGATTAGCGGGAACAATGAGCAGTTCTTC
cdr3_aa: CASRGISGNNEQFF

v_call: TRBV5-1
j_call: TRBJ2-7
d_call: TRBD2
clone_size: .
cdr3_nt: TGCGCCAGCAGCGGAGACCTAGCGGGCAGGGTCTACGAGCAGTACTTC
cdr3_aa: CASSGDLAGRVYEQYF

v_call: TRBV7-3
j_call: TRBJ1-1
d_call: .
clone_size: few
cdr3_nt: TGTGCCAGCAGTTTCAGGGCGAACACTGAAGCTTTCTTT
cdr3_aa: CASSFRANTEAFF

v_call: TRBV9
j_call: TRBJ1-1
d_call: .
clone_size: .
cdr3_nt: TGTGCCAGCAGCCCGGAAAATTCACTAGGCACTGAAGCTTTCTTT
cdr3_aa: CASSPENSLGTEAFF

v_call: TRBV6-1
j_call: TRBJ2-7
d_call: .
clone_size: many
cdr3_nt: TGTGCCAGCAGTGAAGACGGCGGGGGCTTCCGCGAGCAGTACTTC
cdr3_aa: CASSEDGGGFREQYF

v_call: TRBV2
j_call: TRBJ1-5
d_call: .
clone_size: once
cdr3_nt: TGTGCCAGCACCAGACTACAGGGAGCTAGCAATCAGCCCCAGCATTTT
cdr3_aa: CASTRLQGASNQPQHF

v_call: TRBV30
j_call: TRBJ2-7
d_call: .
clone_size: once
cdr3_nt: TGTGCCTGGACCATGGGGGGAAACGAGCAGTACTTC
cdr3_aa: CAWTMGGNEQYF

v_call: TRBV9
j_call: TRBJ1-2
d_call: TRBD1
clone_size: .
cdr3_nt: TGTGCCAGCAGCGACCACAGGGGGCCCGACGTTGACTTTAACTATGGCTACACCTTC
cdr3_aa: CASSDHRGPDVDFNYGYTF

v_call: TRBV6-1
j_call: TRBJ1-2
d_call: .
clone_size: .
cdr3_nt: TGTGCCAGCAGTGAATACGGGGGGAGCGGCTACACCTTC
cdr3_aa: CASSEYGGSGYTF

v_call: TRBV4-1
j_call: TRBJ1-5
d_call: .
clone_size: few
cdr3_nt: TGCGCCAGCAGCCAAGACTTAGGGGAAGGTCAGCCCCAGCATTTT
cdr3_aa: CASSQDLGEGQPQHF

v_call: TRBV7-9
j_call: TRBJ2-5
d_call: .
clone_size: .
cdr3_nt: TGTGCCAGCAGCTTTCCCCCAGCTAGGGGAGAGACCCAGTACTTC
cdr3_aa: CASSFPPARGETQYF

v_call: TRBV10-1
j_call: TRBJ2-5
d_call: .
clone_size: .
cdr3_nt: TGCGCCAGCAGTACTCTCCCGGACCAAGAGACCCAGTACTTC
cdr3_aa: CASSTLPDQETQYF

v_call: TRBV6-6
j_call: TRBJ2-7
d_call: TRBD1
clone_size: .
cdr3_nt: TGTGCCAGCAGTTACTCGACAGGGTTGGGCTCCTACGAGCAGTACTTC
cdr3_aa: CASSYSTGLGSYEQYF

v_call: TRBV4-2
j_call: TRBJ2-3
d_call: TRBD2
clone_size: .
cdr3_nt: TGTGCCAGCAGCCTTAGCGGGAGAGCAGATACGCAGTATTTT
cdr3_aa: CASSLSGRADTQYF

v_call: TRBV7-7
j_call: TRBJ2-5
d_call: TRBD2
clone_size: .
cdr3_nt: TGTGCTAGCAGCTTAGCAACTAGCGGTAAAGAGACCCAGTACTTC
cdr3_aa: CASSLATSGKETQYF

v_call: TRBV29-1
j_call: TRBJ2-7
d_call: TRBD1
clone_size: .
cdr3_nt: TGCAGCGTAGTCCCGGGACAGGGGGCATACGAGCAGTACTTC
cdr3_aa: CSVVPGQGAYEQYF

v_call: TRBV5-1
j_call: TRBJ1-3
d_call: TRBD1
clone_size: .
cdr3_nt: TGCGCCAGCCGGGACAGGGATTTCAACACCATATATTTT
cdr3_aa: CASRDRDFNTIYF

v_call: TRBV11-3
j_call: TRBJ2-5
d_call: .
clone_size: .
cdr3_nt: TGTGCCAGCAGCTTAGATCGGGAGACCCAGTACTTC
cdr3_aa: CASSLDRETQYF

v_call: TRBV9
j_call: TRBJ2-1
d_call: TRBD2
clone_size: .
cdr3_nt: TGTGCCAGCAGCCCTCGCACTAGCGCCCACAATGAGCAGTTCTTC
cdr3_aa: CASSPRTSAHNEQFF

v_call: TRBV6-1
j_call: TRBJ1-2
d_call: TRBD1
clone_size: .
cdr3_nt: TGTGCCAGCAGGGGGTCGACAGGGAAGAACGGCTACACCTTC
cdr3_aa: CASRGSTGKNGYTF

v_call: TRBV19
j_call: TRBJ2-1
d_call: TRBD2
clone_size: once
cdr3_nt: TGTGCCAGTAGTCGGGACAGGGTTCGCCTAGCGGGGGGTAACAATGAGCAGTTCTTC
cdr3_aa: CASSRDRVRLAGGNNEQFF

v_call: TRBV4-1
j_call: TRBJ2-6
d_call: .
clone_size: few
cdr3_nt: TGCGCCAGCAGCCCCATCCTAATCTCTGGGGCCAACGTCCTGACTTTC
cdr3_aa: CASSPILISGANVLTF

v_call: TRBV5-6
j_call: TRBJ1-1
d_call: .
clone_size: .
cdr3_nt: TGTGCCAGCAGCCCCTACTCCGGGACACTGAACACTGAAGCTTTCTTT
cdr3_aa: CASSPYSGTLNTEAFF

v_call: TRBV5-1
j_call: TRBJ1-5
d_call: .
clone_size: .
cdr3_nt: TGCGCCAGCAGCTTGGGACTAGGGCCTAGCAATCAGCCCCAGCATTTT
cdr3_aa: CASSLGLGPSNQPQHF

v_call: TRBV2
j_call: TRBJ1-5
d_call: .
clone_size: few
cdr3_nt: TGTGCCAGCAGCCCTAAGTATAGCAATCAGCCCCAGCATTTT
cdr3_aa: CASSPKYSNQPQHF

v_call: TRBV29-1
j_call: TRBJ1-2
d_call: TRBD1
clone_size: .
cdr3_nt: TGCAGCGTTACCTCGGGACAGGGAAATCTTTATGGCTACACCTTC
cdr3_aa: CSVTSGQGNLYGYTF

v_call: TRBV4-1
j_call: TRBJ2-3
d_call: TRBD2
clone_size: .
cdr3_nt: TGCGCCAGCAGCCAAGGCGGGGGGCACCCTAGCACAGATACGCAGTATTTT
cdr3_aa: CASSQGGGHPSTDTQYF

v_call: TRBV5-1
j_call: TRBJ2-1
d_call: TRBD1
clone_size: .
cdr3_nt: TGCGCCAGCAGCTTGCCGACAGGGTACAATGAGCAGTTCTTC
cdr3_aa: CASSLPTGYNEQFF

v_call: TRBV6-4
j_call: TRBJ2-7
d_call: .
clone_size: few
cdr3_nt: TGTGCCAGCAGTGCTGGGGGGAGTGGATCCTACGAGCAGTACTTC
cdr3_aa: CASSAGGSGSYEQYF

v_call: TRBV30
j_call: TRBJ2-7
d_call: .
clone_size: once
cdr3_nt: TGTGCCTGGAGTGTAAGCTACTCCTACGAGCAGTACTTC
cdr3_aa: CAWSVSYSYEQYF

v_call: TRBV5-1
j_call: TRBJ2-7
d_call: .
clone_size: .
cdr3_nt: TGCGCCAGCAGCTTGGTCCCCAGGGCGGACGAGCAGTACTTC
cdr3_aa: CASSLVPRADEQYF

v_call: TRBV19
j_call: TRBJ2-1
d_call: .
clone_size: .
cdr3_nt: TGTGCCAGTAGTAACAGGAATGAGCAGTTCTTC
cdr3_aa: CASSNRNEQFF

v_call: TRBV27
j_call: TRBJ1-3
d_call: TRBD1
clone_size: .
cdr3_nt: TGTGCCAGCAGTGGGACAGGTGGAAACACCATATATTTT
cdr3_aa: CASSGTGGNTIYF

v_call: TRBV9
j_call: TRBJ2-2
d_call: .
clone_size: .
cdr3_nt: TGTGCCAGCAGCCAACATCCCGGGGAAACCGGGGAGCTGTTTTTT
cdr3_aa: CASSQHPGETGELFF

v_call: TRBV11-2
j_call: TRBJ1-4
d_call: TRBD1
clone_size: .
cdr3_nt: TGTGCCAGCAGACAGAGTCCGGGACAGGGTTTGCTTAATGAAAAACTGTTTTTT
cdr3_aa: CASRQSPGQGLLNEKLFF

v_call: TRBV2
j_call: TRBJ1-3
d_call: TRBD1
clone_size: .
cdr3_nt: TGTGCCAGCATTCCGACAGGGGTCTCTGGAAACACCATATATTTT
cdr3_aa: CASIPTGVSGNTIYF

v_call: TRBV5-1
j_call: TRBJ1-6
d_call: .
clone_size: .
cdr3_nt: TGCGCCAGCAGCCTTGCCAGGGCCGGCTCACCCCTCCACTTT
cdr3_aa: CASSLARAGSPLHF

v_call: TRBV4-1
j_call: TRBJ1-2
d_call: .
clone_size: .
cdr3_nt: TGCGCCAGCAGCCAGACAACGCAGGGTACTAACTATGGCTACACCTTC
cdr3_aa: CASSQTTQGTNYGYTF

v_call: TRBV5-1
j_call: TRBJ2-7
d_call: TRBD1
clone_size: few
cdr3_nt: TGCGCCAGCAGCTCAGACAGGGGCGAGCAGTACTTC
cdr3_aa: CASSSDRGEQYF